A single sample gave rise to the 25 T cell receptor beta chains below, sequenced in a study of T cell changes during pregnancy in multiple sclerosis. The assay was immunoSEQ multiplex PCR, and TCRdb's table has in-frame clones only and misses some. The sample lists approximately 22,000 clones; around 93% were seen once. Material: CD8+ T cells from peripheral blood mononuclear cells, obtained in the third trimester of pregnancy. Source of these receptors: a female donor with multiple sclerosis, enrolled in a pregnancy study.

DNA for the CDR3: TGTGCCAGCAGTACCGGGACAGGGGTAGATACGCAGTATTTT. This encodes CASSTGTGVDTQYF. This rearrangement joins TRBV27 to TRBJ2-3; TRBD1 aligns across 10 bases. This CDR3 has 14 amino acids. Germline lookup yields CDR1 MNHEY and CDR2 SMNVEV (reference sequence). V shed 5 bases and J 5 bases; nucleotides not matched to a gene: 4.

This chain uses TRBV7-6 with TRBJ1-4; TRBD1 matches at 9 bases. V shed 5 bases, J shed 0 bases, and the junction held 16 bases outside the gene matches. This CDR3 spans 20 amino acids. Per germline, CDR1 SGHVS and CDR2 FNYEAQ. This CDR3 reads CASSLPSGTGFGATNEKLFF. CDR3 coding DNA: TGTGCCAGCAGCCTCCCATCCGGGACAGGGTTTGGCGCAACTAATGAAAAACTGTTTTTT.

This chain links TRBV19 with TRBJ1-2, with D tentatively TRBD1 (5 bases). Trimming removed 4 bases at V and 3 bases at J, with 12 bases between. This CDR3 is built from 14 residues. Germline V gives CDR1 LNHDA, CDR2 SQIVND (reference sequence). The CDR3 nucleotides are TGTGCCAGTAGTAGTGCAGGGTCGGACTATGGCTACACCTTC. This gives the protein CASSSAGSDYGYTF.

The J gene is TRBJ1-1, the V gene TRBV19; D is perhaps TRBD1 (6 bases). The CDR3 totals 16 residues. The germline gives CDR1 LNHDA, CDR2 SQIVND (reference sequence). Trimming removed 0 bases at V and 3 bases at J, with 14 bases between. CDR3 bases: TGTGCCAGTAGTATAGATCGGCGACAGGTTGACACTGAAGCTTTCTTT. Translation: CASSIDRRQVDTEAFF.

The chain carries TRBV27 and TRBJ1-1; 7 bases match TRBD1. This CDR3 spans 12 amino acids. Trimming took 6 bases from V and 4 from J; bases not matched to a gene: 2. Looked up from germline, CDR1 is MNHEY and CDR2 is SMNVEV (reference sequence). CDR3 coding DNA: TGTGCCAGCAGAGGGGGCCTCACTGAAGCTTTCTTT. Its protein product is CASRGGLTEAFF.

This chain uses TRBV4-1 with TRBJ2-7, with TRBD2 identical over 8 bases. The CDR3 sequence is 14 residues long. With 0 bases clipped from V and 2 bases from J, the junction kept 0 bases outside the gene matches. Germline V gene sequence: CDR1 MGHRA, CDR2 YSYEKL. CDR3 DNA sequence: TGCGCCAGCAGCCAAGATAGCGGGGCCTACGAGCAGTACTTC. Its translation: CASSQDSGAYEQYF.

Only one count was recorded for this clone. This sequence joins TRBV7-9 and TRBJ2-3; D uncertain. This CDR3 is built from 13 residues. V was shortened by 1 base and J by 4 bases, with 6 bases between the two germline ends. Germline CDR1 reads SEHNR; CDR2 reads FQNEAQ (reference sequence). CDR3 DNA sequence: TGTGCCAGCAGCTTAGGTCCGGCAGATACGCAGTATTTT. Translation gives CASSLGPADTQYF.

This clone was counted a single time. The chain couples TRBV7-9 to TRBJ2-7, with 10 nucleotides matching TRBD1. V dropped 3 bases and J dropped 0; count of bases not matched to a gene: 5. This CDR3 is 16 amino acids long. The germline CDR1 and CDR2 sequences are SEHNR and FQNEAQ (reference sequence). The DNA for the CDR3 is TGTGCCAGCAGCTTTCCCCGGGACAGGGGCTCCTACGAGCAGTACTTC. Protein sequence: CASSFPRDRGSYEQYF.

The V and J genes are TRBV13 and TRBJ1-1; 7 nucleotides align to TRBD1. Unmatched junction bases numbered 4, after V lost 3 bases and J lost 0 bases. The germline gives CDR1 PRHDT, CDR2 FYEKMQ (reference sequence). The CDR3 has 15 amino acids. CDR3 amino acids: CASSFLTGMNTEAFF. As DNA, the CDR3 is TGTGCCAGCAGCTTCCTGACAGGGATGAACACTGAAGCTTTCTTT.

The chain joins TRBV7-2 to TRBJ1-2, with unresolved D. The length of the CDR3 is 16 residues. Germline CDR1 reads SGHTA; CDR2 reads FQGNSA. Trimming removed 0 bases at V and 1 base at J, with 12 bases between. CDR3 coding DNA: TGTGCCAGCAGCTTAGCACGGCAGGCTGTTAACTATGGCTACACCTTC. Amino acids: CASSLARQAVNYGYTF.

This chain uses TRBV27 with TRBJ2-7; TRBD2 matches 14 bases. The CDR3 loop spans 17 amino acids. The V gene's germline CDR1 is MNHEY and CDR2 SMNVEV (reference sequence). With V trimmed by 1 base and J by 5 bases, 7 bases remained unmatched. For the CDR3, the DNA is TGTGCCAGCAGTTTATTGGGGACTAGCGGGAGTATCGACGAGCAGTACTTC. This codes for CASSLLGTSGSIDEQYF.

The chain carries TRBV2 and TRBJ2-1, with TRBD1 matching over 8 bases. The CDR3 is 15 residues long. With 7 bases clipped from V and 0 bases from J, the junction kept 5 bases outside the gene matches. Germline CDR1 is SNHLY and CDR2 is FYNNEI. The CDR3 protein is CASIPQGASYNEQFF. Here the CDR3 DNA reads TGTGCCAGCATTCCGCAGGGGGCCTCCTACAATGAGCAGTTCTTC.

This chain links TRBV27 with TRBJ1-2; a weak D match, TRBD1 (5 bases). The V end lost 0 bases, the J end lost 4 bases, and 18 bases lay between the germline ends. The germline CDR1 and CDR2 sequences are MNHEY and SMNVEV (reference sequence). The CDR3 is 17 amino acids. The DNA for the CDR3 is TGTGCCAGCAGTTTATCCAGAGGGCGGGGGATTGTCTATGGCTACACCTTC. Amino acid sequence: CASSLSRGRGIVYGYTF.

The rearrangement joins TRBV6-5 to TRBJ1-2; 10 nucleotides match TRBD1. CDR1 and CDR2 (germline): MNHEY, SVGAGI. This CDR3 spans 14 amino acids. The V and J ends lost 7 bases and 6 bases, in that order; junction bases with no gene match: 8. The CDR3 DNA sequence: TGTGCCAGCAAGGATGACAGGGGGCGGGATGGCTACACCTTC. This gives the protein CASKDDRGRDGYTF.

J is TRBJ2-5 and V is TRBV18; no clear D gene. This CDR3 is built from 10 residues. Per the germline V gene, CDR1 is KGHSH and CDR2 is LQKENI. V lost 6 bases to trimming and J lost 4 bases, with 3 bases between them. DNA for the CDR3: TGTGCCAGCTCCGGAGAGACCCAGTACTTC. It is translated as CASSGETQYF.

For this clone: One junction end disagrees with the germline gene, perhaps due to a read error. The sample contains more than one DNA sequence encoding this CDR3. The gene calls are TRBV15 and TRBJ1-6; 9 nucleotides align to TRBD1. The CDR3 runs to 15 residues. From germline, CDR1 is LNHNV and CDR2 YYDKDF (reference sequence). The CDR3 sequence: CATSRDRGQGSPLHF. CDR3 bases: TGTGCCACCAGCAGAGATCGAGGACAGGGGTCACCCCTCCACTTC.

The J gene is TRBJ2-7, the V gene TRBV4-2, with 10 bases aligning to TRBD1. CDR3 size: 15 residues. From germline, CDR1 is LGHNA and CDR2 YNFKEQ. V dropped 2 bases and J dropped 6; count of bases not matched to a gene: 7. CDR3 nucleotide sequence: TGTGCCAGCAGCCAACCCGACAGGGGGCTCTCCGAGCAGTACTTC. It is translated as CASSQPDRGLSEQYF.

The chain employs TRBV27 and TRBJ1-1; the D gene is possibly TRBD1 (5 bases). This CDR3 has 16 residues. V was cut by 2 bases and J by 5 bases, with 18 bases left in between. Germline lookup yields CDR1 MNHEY and CDR2 SMNVEV (reference sequence). The CDR3 region is CASSLAGERSRTEAFF. CDR3 coding DNA: TGTGCCAGCAGTTTAGCGGGGGAACGTAGTAGGACTGAAGCTTTCTTT.

The rearrangement links TRBV5-1 to TRBJ2-1; TRBD1 is a possible D gene (5 bases). Deletions cut 0 bases from V and 8 bases from J, with 9 bases between. The germline gives CDR1 SGHRS, CDR2 YFSETQ. CDR3 length equals 13 residues. The CDR3 spells CASSLGRADEQFF. The CDR3 DNA sequence: TGCGCCAGCAGCTTGGGCAGGGCTGATGAGCAGTTCTTC.

The chain uses TRBV4-1 and TRBJ2-3, with 11 bases fitting TRBD2. The CDR3 is made up of 15 amino acids. Germline CDR1 and CDR2: MGHRA and YSYEKL. With V trimmed by 1 base and J by 3 bases, 0 bases remained unmatched. The CDR3 here is CASSQGLAGTDTQYF. The CDR3 nucleotides read TGCGCCAGCAGCCAAGGACTAGCGGGAACAGATACGCAGTATTTT.

The chain has TRBV2 and TRBJ2-1; D uncertain. The CDR3 length is 14 residues. Germline assignment: CDR1 SNHLY and CDR2 FYNNEI. Trimming shortened V by 0 bases and J by 9 bases, and 12 bases separated the two germline ends. This CDR3 is CASSEARFSTEQFF. For the CDR3, the DNA is TGTGCCAGCAGTGAAGCGAGGTTCAGCACTGAGCAGTTCTTC.

This clone is deemed medium-sized. The chain combines TRBV9 with TRBJ2-1; TRBD1 might be the D (5 bases). The CDR3 runs 13 residues. The V end was cut by 2 bases, the J end by 7 bases, with 10 bases between. CDR1 and CDR2 (germline): SGDLS, YYNGEE. CDR3: CASSVTYRNEQFF. The CDR3 DNA sequence: TGTGCCAGCAGCGTTACTTACAGGAATGAGCAGTTCTTC.

This clone was observed a handful of times. V gene TRBV27 combines with J gene TRBJ2-3; 14 nucleotides agree with TRBD2. Per germline, CDR1 MNHEY and CDR2 SMNVEV (reference sequence). This CDR3 contains 17 residues. V lost 0 bases to trimming and J lost 1 base; unmatched junction nucleotides: 0. The CDR3 sequence: CASSLSTSGRGTDTQYF. As DNA, the CDR3 is TGTGCCAGCAGTTTATCGACTAGCGGGAGGGGCACAGATACGCAGTATTTT.

The chain employs TRBV15 and TRBJ2-5; D possibly corresponds to TRBD1 (5 bases). V dropped 3 bases and J dropped 9 bases, with 20 bases sitting between them. Germline assignment: CDR1 LNHNV and CDR2 YYDKDF (reference sequence). The CDR3 runs to 15 residues. CDR3 sequence: CATSSTRIRDSPQYF. The DNA for the CDR3 is TGTGCCACCAGCAGTACCCGAATCAGGGATTCCCCCCAGTACTTC.

This clone was recorded a few times. This chain's CDR3 is CASSALTGGYNQPQHF. As DNA, the CDR3 is TGTGCCAGCAGTGCCCTCACCGGGGGGTACAATCAGCCCCAGCATTTT. The rearrangement uses TRBV6-1 and TRBJ1-5, with D perhaps TRBD1 (5 bases). CDR1 MNHNS and CDR2 SASEGT come from the germline V gene. The CDR3 length is 16 residues. Between the trimmed V and J ends, which lost 4 bases and 3 bases, there was a span of 16 bases.